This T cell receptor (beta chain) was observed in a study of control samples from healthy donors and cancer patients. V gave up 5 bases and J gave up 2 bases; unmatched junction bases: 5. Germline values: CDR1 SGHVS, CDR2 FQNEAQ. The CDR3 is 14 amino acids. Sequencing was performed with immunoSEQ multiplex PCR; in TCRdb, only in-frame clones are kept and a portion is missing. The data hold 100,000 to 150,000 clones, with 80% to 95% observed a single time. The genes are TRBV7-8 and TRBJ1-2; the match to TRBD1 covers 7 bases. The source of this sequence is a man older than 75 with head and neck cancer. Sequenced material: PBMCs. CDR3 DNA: TGTGCCAGCAGCCGTACGGACAGGAACTATGGCTACACCTTC. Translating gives CASSRTDRNYGYTF.